This is a list of T cell receptor beta chains from one sample in a study of T-cell memory formation after mild COVID-19. MiXCR, applied by TCRdb to the 5' RACE reads, yields one record per CDR3 protein. The sample consists of hundreds of thousands of distinct CDR3 sequences, 15% to 20% of them appearing once. Sequences were obtained from PBMCs or a T cell subset sorted from them (not recorded which). Receptors were obtained from an adult woman who had mild COVID-19 (a few samples of this study predate the infection). Cell type and time point are not known. Both conserved end residues are part of each CDR3. A D gene is named only where the DNA matches it firmly. Clone size is given for some rows only: seen once, a few or many times, or a class if the clone is expanded.

v_gene	d_gene	j_gene	abundance	CDR3nt	CDR3aa
TRBV2	NA	TRBJ2-3	NA	TGTGCCAGCAGTGAAGCTTCAGTCCAAATCTACACAGATACGCAGTATTTT	CASSEASVQIYTDTQYF
TRBV5-1	NA	TRBJ1-1	many	TGCGCCAGCAGCGACACGATGAACACTGAAGCTTTCTTT	CASSDTMNTEAFF
TRBV10-2	TRBD1	TRBJ1-6	NA	TGCGCCAGCAGGGACAGGATCACGAATTCACCCCTCCACTTT	CASRDRITNSPLHF
TRBV27	NA	TRBJ2-7	few	TGTGCCAGCAGTCCGCGCCCGGGACTTGTGGCCTACGAGCAGTACTTC	CASSPRPGLVAYEQYF
TRBV2	TRBD1	TRBJ2-3	NA	TGTGCCAGTAGAAGTGCCCAGGGGGCTTGGGCAGATACGCAGTATTTT	CASRSAQGAWADTQYF
TRBV13	TRBD2	TRBJ2-1	few	TGTGCCAGCAGCCCTAACGGGAGGTCGGACAATGAGCAGTTCTTC	CASSPNGRSDNEQFF
TRBV12-3/TRBV12-4	TRBD2	TRBJ2-1	NA	TGTGCCAGCAGTTTCCCGCGGGGGGTTGGAAGAAATGAGCAGTTCTTC	CASSFPRGVGRNEQFF
TRBV6-6	TRBD1	TRBJ1-5	few	TGTGCCAGCAGTTCCTTCCGATCAACAGGGGGCGGCAATCAGCCCCAGCATTTT	CASSSFRSTGGGNQPQHF
TRBV6-5	NA	TRBJ2-3	NA	TGTGCCAGCAGTTACTCGAGGTCTGCGCAGTATTTT	CASSYSRSAQYF
TRBV15	TRBD1	TRBJ1-5	NA	TGTGCCACCAGCAGAGGGACGTCTGACAGGGGGGGTCAGCCCCAGCATTTT	CATSRGTSDRGGQPQHF
TRBV12-3/TRBV12-4	TRBD2	TRBJ2-1	few	TGTGCCAGCAGCCAGATAGGAGCGGGGGTTAATGAGCAGTTCTTC	CASSQIGAGVNEQFF
TRBV5-1	NA	TRBJ2-3	many	TGTGCCAGCAGCCCCGGGGGGCCAAGCACAGATACGCAGTATTTT	CASSPGGPSTDTQYF
TRBV5-6	TRBD1	TRBJ2-7	NA	TGTGCCAGCAGCTTTTGGGACAGGCCCTACGAGCAGTACTTC	CASSFWDRPYEQYF
TRBV30	NA	TRBJ2-7	many	TGTGCCTGGAGTACCCTACAGGGCCTCGCCTACGAGCAGTACTTC	CAWSTLQGLAYEQYF
TRBV6-1	TRBD2	TRBJ2-1	NA	TGTGCCAGCAGTGAAGAAGCGGGGGGACCCTACAATGAGCAGTTCTTC	CASSEEAGGPYNEQFF
TRBV25-1	TRBD1	TRBJ2-5	few	TGTGCCAGCAGTGAATCTGGACAGGGGGCCGGAGAGACCCAGTACTTC	CASSESGQGAGETQYF
TRBV7-9	NA	TRBJ2-2	few	TGTGCCAGCAGCCCGACGGACGGGTGGAACACCGGGGAGCTGTTTTTT	CASSPTDGWNTGELFF
TRBV5-6	NA	TRBJ2-2	NA	TGTGCCAGCAGCTTTCCCAGCGGTAACACCGGGGAGCTGTTTTTT	CASSFPSGNTGELFF
TRBV27	NA	TRBJ2-3	NA	TGTGCCAGCAGTTTCATGTGGGTAGACCCATCCTCGCAGTATTTT	CASSFMWVDPSSQYF
TRBV19	NA	TRBJ1-1	NA	TGTGCCAGTAGTATGACCGGAGGGGGGAACACTGAAGCTTTCTTT	CASSMTGGGNTEAFF
TRBV29-1	NA	TRBJ2-7	NA	TGCAGCGTGTCGACTATCTCCTACGAGCAGTACTTC	CSVSTISYEQYF
TRBV7-8	NA	TRBJ1-2	few	TGTGCCAGCAGCTTAGTTGGTGACGCGCGCTACACCTTC	CASSLVGDARYTF
TRBV10-3	NA	TRBJ2-1	NA	TGTGCCATCTCGAGGCTAGGAGGGGAGTCCCCCTCCTACAATGAGCAGTTCTTC	CAISRLGGESPSYNEQFF
TRBV18	NA	TRBJ1-2	NA	TGTGCCAGCTCAGGGGAACAAGGGGCGCTGAGAGGCTACACCTTC	CASSGEQGALRGYTF
TRBV15	NA	TRBJ2-2	NA	TGTGCCACCAGCAGAGACCAGGTCGTCGGGGAGCTGTTTTTT	CATSRDQVVGELFF
TRBV11-3	NA	TRBJ2-7	once	TGTGCCAGCAGCACGCGCCCCGTAGGGGCAGAGTACGAGCAGTACTTC	CASSTRPVGAEYEQYF
TRBV18	NA	TRBJ1-2	many	TGTGCCAGCTCACCACGGCAGCGGTATGGCTACACCTTC	CASSPRQRYGYTF
TRBV7-9	NA	TRBJ2-2	few	TGTGCCAGCAGCTTAGAGGGCCGGGTCCCCGGGGAGCTGTTTTTT	CASSLEGRVPGELFF
TRBV12-3/TRBV12-4	TRBD1	TRBJ1-4	few	TGTGCCAGCAGTTTACGGATTGACAGGGGTGGAAATGAAAAACTGTTTTTT	CASSLRIDRGGNEKLFF
TRBV12-3/TRBV12-4	NA	TRBJ1-1	few	TGTGCCAGCAGTCCTCAGGGATTCCACACTGAAGCTTTCTTT	CASSPQGFHTEAFF
TRBV12-3/TRBV12-4	NA	TRBJ1-5	many	TGTGCCAGCAGTTTAGGTCAGCCCCAGCATTTT	CASSLGQPQHF
TRBV5-1	NA	TRBJ2-5	few	TGCGCCAGCAGCTTGGCTTTCCCTATGGGGGTCAAAGAGACCCAGTACTTC	CASSLAFPMGVKETQYF
TRBV5-1	NA	TRBJ1-2	NA	TGCGCCAGCAGCCCCCCCCAGGGCGATGGCTACACCTTC	CASSPPQGDGYTF
TRBV6-5	NA	TRBJ2-1	few	TGTGCCAGCAGTTACTCGAATATGGAGGAGCAGTTCTTC	CASSYSNMEEQFF
TRBV6-5	NA	TRBJ2-1	few	TGTGCCAGCACCCCGGCAGGGGCTCCGAATGAGCAGTTCTTC	CASTPAGAPNEQFF
TRBV7-9	NA	TRBJ2-1	NA	TGTGCCAGCAGCTCCTTAGTGGTCTCCTACAATGAGCAGTTCTTC	CASSSLVVSYNEQFF
TRBV12-3/TRBV12-4	TRBD2	TRBJ2-4	few	TGTGCCAGCAGTTTCGGGACTAGCGGGAGATCGAACATTCAGTACTTC	CASSFGTSGRSNIQYF
TRBV4-2	NA	TRBJ1-1	many	TGTGCCAGCAGCCAAGAGGGGAGCTGGGGGGTAGGAGAAGCTTTCTTT	CASSQEGSWGVGEAFF
TRBV12-3/TRBV12-4	NA	TRBJ1-1	few	TGTGCCAGCAGTTTTTTGATTTGGGATTCAGACACTGAAGCTTTCTTT	CASSFLIWDSDTEAFF
TRBV6-1	NA	TRBJ2-7	NA	TGTGCCAGCAGTTCCGACGAGGAGCAGTACTTC	CASSSDEEQYF
TRBV4-3	NA	TRBJ2-7	NA	TGCGCCAGCAGCCCCCATTGCGACATACACTGCTCCTACGAGCAGTACTTC	CASSPHCDIHCSYEQYF
TRBV29-1	NA	TRBJ2-1	NA	TGCAGCGTTGAAGGGCCCACGGACGCTTCCTACAATGAGCAGTTCTTC	CSVEGPTDASYNEQFF
TRBV12-3/TRBV12-4	NA	TRBJ2-1	NA	TGTGCCAGCAGCCTTGGGCCCATCCAGGATGAGCAGTTCTTC	CASSLGPIQDEQFF
TRBV30	NA	TRBJ2-7	many	TGTGCCTGGAGTGTACCCCCCATCGAGCAGTACTTC	CAWSVPPIEQYF
TRBV24-1	NA	TRBJ1-5	few	TGTGCGCGCAATCAGCCCCAGCATTTT	CARNQPQHF
TRBV9	NA	TRBJ2-1	NA	TGTGCCAGCAGCGTTTCCGGGGGAGCGTCCTACAATGAGCAGTTCTTC	CASSVSGGASYNEQFF
TRBV5-4	NA	TRBJ1-1	NA	TGTGCCAGCAGCTCCCGGGATTTCAACACTGAAGCTTTCTTT	CASSSRDFNTEAFF
TRBV4-2	NA	TRBJ1-1	few	TGTGCCAGCAGCCAAGATGAAGGGCAGAACACTGAAGCTTTCTTT	CASSQDEGQNTEAFF
TRBV7-2	NA	TRBJ2-1	many	TGTGCCAGCAGCTTAGAACATCTCGGCTACAATGAGCAGTTCTTC	CASSLEHLGYNEQFF